The 22 T cell receptor beta chains listed next were all sequenced from one sample in a study of blood T cells in healthy people across ages. A second PCR of 7 to 11 cycles used a sample-barcoded 5' primer and a J-beta primer mix. TCRdb called the 5' RACE reads again in MiXCR, with one record for every CDR3 protein. In the table there are around 800,000 distinct CDR3 sequences, around 45% of which are singletons. Specimen: blood. The receptor source for this set is a man aged 80 or over in good health.

The rearrangement links TRBV12-3 or TRBV12-4 to TRBJ2-7; D call uncertain. With 2 bases removed from V and 2 bases from J, the gap between germline ends came to 7 bases. The CDR3 is made up of 13 amino acids. CDR3 sequence reads: CASSLTQTYEQYF. In DNA, the CDR3 is TGTGCCAGCAGTTTAACCCAGACCTACGAGCAGTACTTC.

The gene calls are TRBV18 and TRBJ2-1; 7 positions match TRBD1. CDR1 and CDR2 (germline): KGHSH, LQKENI. The CDR3 covers 13 residues. Germline trimming cut 6 bases from V and 9 bases from J; bases unmatched to any gene: 8. CDR3 sequence: CASSSEQGFEQFF. The CDR3 region has the DNA TGTGCCAGCTCCTCCGAACAGGGGTTTGAGCAGTTCTTC.

DNA of the CDR3: TGTGCCAGCAGTTACCCCGGTAGGGGGCGGAAAGATACGCAGTATTTT. This sequence encodes CASSYPGRGRKDTQYF. The chain has TRBV6-6 and TRBJ2-3; 7 bases align to TRBD1. Per the germline V gene, CDR1 is MNHNY and CDR2 is SVGAGI (reference sequence). The CDR3 is 16 residues long. Unmatched junction bases numbered 10, after V lost 2 bases and J lost 5 bases.

The sample holds many counts of this clonotype. The V and J genes are TRBV12-3 or TRBV12-4 and TRBJ1-2, with D perhaps TRBD1 (5 bases). Deletions cut 4 bases from V and 8 bases from J, with 11 bases between. The CDR3 totals 12 residues. CDR3 protein: CASSSRGWGYTF. The CDR3 nucleotides read TGTGCCAGCAGTTCGAGGGGCTGGGGCTACACCTTC.

The sample holds many counts of this clonotype. Here the CDR3 DNA reads TGCGCCAGCAGCCGGGAGGGCCGCACAGATACGCAGTATTTT. Translating it yields CASSREGRTDTQYF. This chain links TRBV5-1 with TRBJ2-3; 8 bases map to TRBD2. The germline V gene has CDR1 SGHRS and CDR2 YFSETQ. The CDR3 runs to 14 residues. The trim removed 4 bases at V and 1 base at J, leaving 2 bases unmatched.

In this sample, this clonotype turned up a few times. The gene calls are TRBV9 and TRBJ2-4; no definite D call. V was cut by 2 bases and J by 13 bases, with 19 bases left in between. This CDR3 spans 14 amino acids. Germline CDR1 reads SGDLS; CDR2 reads YYNGEE. CDR3 protein: CASSVGTASQEQYF. Written as DNA, the CDR3 is TGTGCCAGCAGCGTGGGAACAGCCAGCCAGGAGCAGTACTTC.

This chain links TRBV4-2 with TRBJ2-2; no clear D. CDR3 length: 16 amino acids. CDR1 and CDR2 (germline): LGHNA, YNFKEQ. Trimming shortened V by 0 bases and J by 3 bases, and 11 bases separated the two germline ends. The CDR3 sequence: CASSQEKGQDTGELFF. In DNA, the CDR3 is TGTGCCAGCAGCCAAGAGAAAGGGCAGGACACCGGGGAGCTGTTTTTT.

The chain uses TRBV29-1 and TRBJ2-7, with 8 bases aligning to TRBD2. Germline V gene sequence: CDR1 SQVTM, CDR2 ANQGSEA. The CDR3 length is 15 residues. Trimming took 8 bases from V and 7 from J; bases not matched to a gene: 19. CDR3: CSYEAGGGPSGEQYF. The DNA for the CDR3 is TGCAGCTATGAGGCGGGGGGAGGGCCCTCGGGTGAGCAGTACTTC.

In its sample, this clonotype was seen a few times. The chain employs TRBV28 and TRBJ1-2; 7 bases are a match to TRBD1. CDR1 and CDR2 from the germline V gene are MDHEN and SYDVKM. Trimming took 7 bases from V and 5 from J; bases not matched to a gene: 7. The CDR3 extends over 13 amino acids. This CDR3 reads CASNRDSGYGYTF. In DNA, the CDR3 is TGTGCCAGCAATCGGGACAGCGGTTATGGCTACACCTTC.

This clonotype was observed many times. This chain uses TRBV7-2 with TRBJ2-1; D unresolved. This CDR3 spans 14 amino acids. Germline V lookup: CDR1 SGHTA, CDR2 FQGNSA. With 2 bases removed from V and 7 bases from J, the gap between germline ends came to 12 bases. The CDR3 DNA sequence: TGTGCCAGCAGCTTAACCCCCCCCGCGAATGAGCAGTTCTTC. It translates to CASSLTPPANEQFF. Full variable domain (missing parts from reference TRBV7-2 and TRBJ2-1): GAGVSQSPSNKVTEKGKDVELRCDPISGHTALYWYRQSLGQGLEFLIYFQGNSAPDKSGLPSDRFSAERTGGSVSTLTIQRTQQEDSAVYLCASSLTPPANEQFFGPGTRLTVL.

The chain carries TRBV9 and TRBJ2-5; D uncertain. V was trimmed by 0 bases and J by 0 bases, leaving 9 bases between them. The germline CDR1 and CDR2 sequences are SGDLS and YYNGEE. The length of the CDR3 is 15 residues. CDR3 nucleotide sequence: TGTGCCAGCAGCGTAGCCGGCGGAAACCAAGAGACCCAGTACTTC. It codes for CASSVAGGNQETQYF.

J is TRBJ1-6 and V is TRBV27; D is unresolved. The germline V and J ends were trimmed by 3 bases and 10 bases, with 13 bases remaining between them. CDR1 is MNHEY and CDR2 is SMNVEV in the germline V gene (reference sequence). The CDR3 contains 14 residues. The CDR3 sequence: CASSLHRKGSPLHF. CDR3 coding DNA: TGTGCCAGCAGTTTGCACAGAAAGGGCTCACCCCTCCACTTT.

This chain joins TRBV7-3 and TRBJ2-1, with TRBD2 identical over 10 bases. CDR1 is SGHTA, CDR2 FQGTGA, per germline. The CDR3 consists of 14 residues. J was trimmed by 5 bases and V by 6 bases; bases with no gene match: 4. For the CDR3, the DNA is TGTGCCAGCAGTTCTAGCGGGAGTCACAATGAGCAGTTCTTC. This codes for CASSSSGSHNEQFF.

This rearrangement joins TRBV28 to TRBJ1-2; 7 bases fit TRBD1. Germline-derived CDR1 and CDR2 are MDHEN and SYDVKM. V was pared by 4 bases and J by 4 bases, with 9 bases of the junction left unmatched. The CDR3 is made up of 15 amino acids. This chain's CDR3 is CASSSPTGTIYGYTF. In DNA form, the CDR3 reads TGTGCCAGCAGTTCCCCGACAGGGACCATCTATGGCTACACCTTC.

This clonotype was observed a few times. Here the CDR3 DNA reads TGTGCCAGCAGTTTAAGGTCTCGAGCCTACAATGAGCAGTTCTTC. This codes for CASSLRSRAYNEQFF. The chain combines TRBV12-3 or TRBV12-4 with TRBJ2-1; the D is unclear. Trimming stripped 2 bases from V and 2 bases from J, with 10 bases between. The CDR3 spans 15 residues.

This clonotype was recorded once. The chain links TRBV28 to TRBJ1-5, with unresolved D. The V and J ends lost 4 bases and 0 bases respectively, with 7 bases between them. CDR1 is MDHEN and CDR2 is SYDVKM in the germline V gene. The CDR3 loop spans 14 amino acids. For the CDR3, the DNA is TGTGCCAGCAGTTCGGGCAATAGCAATCAGCCCCAGCATTTT. It specifies CASSSGNSNQPQHF. The entire variable domain, with the rest obtained from reference TRBV28 and TRBJ1-5, is as follows: DVKVTQSSRYLVKRTGEKVFLECVQDMDHENMFWYRQDPGLGLRLIYFSYDVKMKEKGDIPEGYSVSREKKERFSLILESASTNQTSMYLCASSSGNSNQPQHFGDGTRLSIL.

In this sample, this clonotype turned up a few times. The chain is built from TRBV28 and TRBJ1-1; D possibly corresponds to TRBD1 (6 bases). The CDR3 spans 14 residues. Trimming pared 2 bases from V and 5 bases from J, leaving 12 bases between. Germline loops: CDR1 MDHEN, CDR2 SYDVKM. The CDR3 loop reads CASSLRSRGTEAFF. The CDR3 DNA reads as TGTGCCAGCAGTTTAAGAAGCAGGGGTACTGAAGCTTTCTTT.

This clonotype appeared a few times. V is TRBV30 and J is TRBJ2-3, with 9 nucleotides matching TRBD2. V lost 1 base, J lost 2 bases, and 4 bases stayed unmatched. The CDR3 is made up of 15 amino acids. Germline CDR1 and CDR2: GTSNPN and SVGIG (reference sequence). CDR3 nucleotide sequence: TGTGCCTGGAGTGGCCTAGCGGGGCCCACAGATACGCAGTATTTT. It yields the protein CAWSGLAGPTDTQYF.

The sample holds many counts of this clonotype. The chain links TRBV20-1 to TRBJ2-7; 11 bases are a match to TRBD2. This CDR3 contains 13 residues. Germline lookup yields CDR1 DFQATT and CDR2 SNEGSKA (reference sequence). In DNA, the CDR3 is TGCAAGATGACTAGCGGGACTTCCTACGAGCAGTACTTC. It specifies CKMTSGTSYEQYF.

The chain combines TRBV11-2 with TRBJ1-4, with a possible D match to TRBD1 (5 bases). The V gene's germline CDR1 is SGHAT and CDR2 FQNNGV. V dropped 5 bases and J dropped 1 base, with 11 bases sitting between them. The CDR3 is 15 amino acids. The CDR3 coding sequence is TGTGCCAGCAGCCCCGGCGGGGGAACTAATGAAAAACTGTTTTTT. Its protein is CASSPGGGTNEKLFF.

This rearrangement joins TRBV3-1 to TRBJ2-7; TRBD1 or TRBD2 may be the D gene (5 bases each). The CDR3 loop spans 14 amino acids. Trimming pared 3 bases from V and 2 bases from J, leaving 11 bases between. Germline V gene sequence: CDR1 LGHDT, CDR2 YNNKEL (reference sequence). CDR3 DNA sequence: TGTGCCAGCAGCCAGGGTCCGGGACCCTACGAGCAGTACTTC. Its translation: CASSQGPGPYEQYF.

This clonotype was recorded many times. The chain couples TRBV20-1 to TRBJ1-4; TRBD1 agrees at 10 bases. The length of the CDR3 is 14 residues. The germline V gene encodes CDR1 DFQATT and CDR2 SNEGSKA (reference sequence). Trimming removed 3 bases from V and 8 bases from J; junction bases left unmatched: 6. CDR3 sequence (DNA): TGCAGTGCTAGCCCGGACAGGGGGGAAGAAAAACTGTTTTTT. It is translated as CSASPDRGEEKLFF.